The 25 T cell receptor beta chains listed next were all sequenced from one sample in a study of shared T cell receptors in the human thymus. Libraries were prepared by immunoSEQ multiplex PCR; TCRdb keeps only in-frame clonotypes and omits some of them. The sample lists over 450,000 clones, 70% to 80% seen once, with about 0.012% in the top ten. The sample was also reused in another study, on human thymus T cells.

The sequencing input was thymocytes. The receptors were sampled from a boy younger than two with a congenital heart defect.

The chain has TRBV5-4 and TRBJ2-1, with TRBD2 as a possible D gene (5 bases). V was shortened by 3 bases and J by 0 bases, with 13 bases between the two germline ends. The CDR3 has 16 residues. CDR1 SGHNT and CDR2 YYREEE come from the germline V gene (reference sequence). CDR3 in DNA: TGTGCCAGCAGCTGGAGCGCTGGGAGCTCCTACAATGAGCAGTTCTTC. Translated: CASSWSAGSSYNEQFF.

This clone was detected only a few times. This chain joins TRBV2 and TRBJ1-2, with 7 bases matching TRBD1. V was clipped by 6 bases and J by 3 bases; unmatched bases: 16. Per germline, CDR1 SNHLY and CDR2 FYNNEI. The CDR3 spans 17 residues. The CDR3 here is CASSDTTGTVADYGYTF. CDR3 sequence (DNA): TGTGCCAGCAGCGATACAACTGGGACAGTAGCGGACTATGGCTACACCTTC.

The DNA for the CDR3 is TGTGCCAGCCCCCGTGGACTAGCGGAGAGGTACCAAGAGACCCAGTACTTC. It translates to CASPRGLAERYQETQYF. V usage is TRBV2 and J usage is TRBJ2-5; 10 nucleotides align to TRBD2. Germline trimming cut 8 bases from V and 0 bases from J; bases unmatched to any gene: 12. CDR1 and CDR2 from the germline V gene are SNHLY and FYNNEI. This CDR3 is 17 amino acids long.

The chain recombines TRBV6-5 with TRBJ1-2, with D perhaps TRBD1 (6 bases). V dropped 4 bases and J dropped 7 bases, with 16 bases sitting between them. Germline CDR1 is MNHEY and CDR2 is SVGAGI. The CDR3 totals 14 residues. This CDR3 is CASSCLRGRGGYTF. The CDR3 nucleotides are TGTGCCAGCAGTTGCCTCAGGGGAAGGGGTGGCTACACCTTC.

The rearrangement joins TRBV19 to TRBJ1-1; no firm D call. The V gene's germline CDR1 is LNHDA and CDR2 SQIVND (reference sequence). V gave up 7 bases and J gave up 1 base, with 13 bases separating them. This CDR3 is built from 14 residues. CDR3 sequence reads: CASKAGRGNTEAFF. The CDR3 nucleotides are TGTGCCAGTAAGGCGGGCCGTGGGAACACTGAAGCTTTCTTT.

This CDR3 is CASSCSYRVPKWDEQYF. The CDR3 nucleotides read TGTGCCAGCAGCTGTTCGTACAGGGTTCCCAAGTGGGACGAGCAGTACTTC. The gene calls are TRBV5-6 and TRBJ2-7; TRBD1 is a possible D gene (6 bases). The CDR3 is 17 residues long. Between the trimmed V and J ends, which lost 3 bases and 5 bases, there was a span of 24 bases. Germline V lookup: CDR1 SGHDT, CDR2 YYEEEE. The variable domain in full, with the rest retrieved from reference TRBV5-6 and TRBJ2-7, is DAGVTQSPTHLIKTRGQQVTLRCSPKSGHDTVSWYQQALGQGPQFIFQYYEEEERQRGNFPDRFSGHQFPNYSSELNVNALLLGDSALYLCASSCSYRVPKWDEQYFGPGTRLTVT.

The chain has TRBV7-9 and TRBJ2-5, with 10 nucleotides matching TRBD2. Trimming at V came to 2 bases and at J to 1 base, leaving 4 bases not matched to a gene. Germline V CDR1 and CDR2: SEHNR, FQNEAQ (reference sequence). The CDR3 is 16 residues long. In nucleotides, the CDR3 is TGTGCCAGCAGCTTACGACTAGCGGGTGTCCAAGAGACCCAGTACTTC. Amino acid sequence: CASSLRLAGVQETQYF.

The V gene is TRBV6-5, the J gene TRBJ2-5; 9 bases agree with TRBD1. The CDR3 is made up of 15 amino acids. The V segment lost 5 bases and the J segment 5 bases; nucleotides outside the gene matches: 9. Germline lookup yields CDR1 MNHEY and CDR2 SVGAGI. DNA for the CDR3: TGTGCCAGCAGTAAAGGGACAGGGCTTGGGGAGACCCAGTACTTC. The encoded protein is CASSKGTGLGETQYF.

This clone has more than one count but fewer than ten. The V call is TRBV14, the J call TRBJ2-3; 8 positions agree with TRBD2. There are 17 residues in the CDR3. Looked up from germline, CDR1 is SGHDN and CDR2 is FVKESK. With V trimmed by 0 bases and J by 2 bases, 7 bases remained unmatched. CDR3 protein: CASSQEVAGGNTDTQYF. CDR3 bases: TGTGCCAGCAGCCAAGAGGTGGCGGGAGGTAACACAGATACGCAGTATTTT.

This clone was seen just once. The sample has other DNA sequences that encode this CDR3 too. The chain employs TRBV5-6 and TRBJ2-6; unclear D gene. This CDR3 is 15 amino acids long. Trimming stripped 3 bases from V and 4 bases from J, with 11 bases between. Germline CDR1 is SGHDT and CDR2 is YYEEEE. The CDR3 here is CASSCFFVGANVLTF. The CDR3 nucleotides read TGTGCCAGCAGCTGTTTTTTTGTAGGGGCCAACGTCCTGACTTTC.

The V call is TRBV27, the J call TRBJ1-2; 8 nucleotides align to TRBD1. This CDR3 comprises 17 residues. Germline loops: CDR1 MNHEY, CDR2 SMNVEV (reference sequence). Trimming took 2 bases from V and 4 from J; bases not matched to a gene: 12. This CDR3 reads CASSLQNPGGQAYGYTF. The CDR3 nucleotides read TGTGCCAGCAGTTTACAAAACCCTGGGGGACAGGCCTATGGCTACACCTTC.

This chain joins TRBV2 and TRBJ2-3; 7 nucleotides line up with TRBD1. CDR1 SNHLY and CDR2 FYNNEI come from the germline V gene. V lost 4 bases, J lost 3 bases, and 7 bases stayed unmatched. This CDR3 contains 15 residues. The CDR3 bases are TGTGCCAGCAGTGTTCGAGGGGGCGGGACAGATACGCAGTATTTT. Its translation is CASSVRGGGTDTQYF.

The chain has TRBV5-1 and TRBJ1-4; 7 bases line up with TRBD1. Germline CDR1 is SGHRS and CDR2 is YFSETQ. With 3 bases clipped from V and 3 bases from J, the junction kept 5 bases outside the gene matches. This CDR3 comprises 15 residues. This CDR3 reads CASSSRGQANEKLFF. CDR3 in DNA: TGCGCCAGCAGCTCAAGGGGGCAAGCTAATGAAAAACTGTTTTTT. Full variable domain (missing parts from reference TRBV5-1 and TRBJ1-4): KAGVTQTPRYLIKTRGQQVTLSCSPISGHRSVSWYQQTPGQGLQFLFEYFSETQRNKGNFPGRFSGRQFSNSRSEMNVSTLELGDSALYLCASSSRGQANEKLFFGSGTQLSVL.

DNA of the CDR3: TGTGCCAGCAGCCCCCGGGGGGCAGCGGGAGTGAGAGATACGCAGTATTTT. Protein product: CASSPRGAAGVRDTQYF. This rearrangement joins TRBV9 to TRBJ2-3; 8 nucleotides line up with TRBD2. Losses at the gene ends were 4 bases for V and 5 bases for J; bases not matched to a gene: 15. From germline, CDR1 is SGDLS and CDR2 YYNGEE. The CDR3 has 17 amino acids.

Only one count was recorded for this clone. This sequence joins TRBV23-1 and TRBJ2-7, with 11 bases matching TRBD1. TRBV23-1 is noted as an ORF with a role that remains uncertain. The CDR3 contains 15 residues. V lost 3 bases, J lost 3 bases, and 4 bases stayed unmatched. CDR3 DNA: TGCGCCAGCAGTCAGGGGGACAGGGGGGGCTACGAGCAGTACTTC. Amino acid sequence: CASSQGDRGGYEQYF.

This clone was seen just once. This sequence joins TRBV19 and TRBJ1-3, with TRBD1 matching over 7 bases. CDR1 is LNHDA and CDR2 is SQIVND in the germline V gene (reference sequence). The CDR3 has 17 residues. After removal of 3 bases from V and 2 bases from J, the junction contained 10 bases not matched to a gene. The CDR3 loop is CASSMSGDRAAGNTIYF. Written as DNA, the CDR3 is TGTGCCAGTAGTATGTCGGGAGACAGGGCTGCTGGAAACACCATATATTTT.

CDR3 protein: CASSTRDRDTQPQHF. The CDR3 coding sequence is TGTGCCAGCAGTACCCGGGACAGGGACACTCAGCCCCAGCATTTT. This chain joins TRBV28 and TRBJ1-5, with 9 bases aligning to TRBD1. Trimming at V came to 5 bases and at J to 6 bases, leaving 8 bases not matched to a gene. The CDR3 length is 15 residues. Germline CDR1 is MDHEN and CDR2 is SYDVKM.

This sequence joins TRBV11-2 and TRBJ2-5, with TRBD1 identical over 8 bases. J was trimmed by 0 bases and V by 5 bases; bases with no gene match: 11. The CDR3 runs 17 residues. The germline V gene encodes CDR1 SGHAT and CDR2 FQNNGV. Written as DNA, the CDR3 is TGTGCCAGCAGCCGAGGCCCAGACAGGGGTCACCAAGAGACCCAGTACTTC. The encoded protein is CASSRGPDRGHQETQYF.

The rearrangement uses TRBV4-3 and TRBJ2-7; the match to TRBD1 covers 9 bases. The CDR3 sequence is 18 residues long. CDR1 and CDR2 from the germline V gene are LGHNA and YSLEER. V shed 1 base, J shed 0 bases, and the junction held 10 bases outside the gene matches. CDR3 DNA sequence: TGCGCCAGCAGCCAAGGGAGGGACAGGGTTACTAGCTCCTACGAGCAGTACTTC. It encodes CASSQGRDRVTSSYEQYF.

The rearrangement links TRBV27 to TRBJ1-4; D uncertain. Germline assignment: CDR1 MNHEY and CDR2 SMNVEV (reference sequence). The CDR3 runs to 16 residues. The V end lost 3 bases, the J end lost 0 bases, and 11 bases lay between the germline ends. The chain's CDR3 is CASSFSSGTTNEKLFF. DNA for the CDR3: TGTGCCAGCAGTTTTTCCTCCGGGACAACTAATGAAAAACTGTTTTTT.

CDR3 bases: TGTGCCAGCAGCCAAGATCTTCTTTCTGGCTACACCTTC. Encoded protein: CASSQDLLSGYTF. The chain links TRBV14 to TRBJ1-2; D not resolved. Trimming took 0 bases from V and 7 from J, leaving 9 bases between them. CDR3 length: 13 amino acids. CDR1 and CDR2 from the germline V gene are SGHDN and FVKESK. The full variable domain, its missing parts supplied by reference TRBV14 and TRBJ1-2, is EAGVTQFPSHSVIEKGQTVTLRCDPISGHDNLYWYRRVMGKEIKFLLHFVKESKQDESGMPNNRFLAERTGGTYSTLKVQPAELEDSGVYFCASSQDLLSGYTFGSGTRLTVV.

The chain couples TRBV5-1 to TRBJ2-7, with 12 bases that match TRBD2. In germline, CDR1 is SGHRS, CDR2 YFSETQ. The length of the CDR3 is 15 residues. V lost 5 bases to trimming and J lost 5 bases; unmatched junction nucleotides: 8. The DNA of the CDR3 is TGCGCCAGCAGAGAGACTAGCGGGAGTCTAAACGAGCAGTACTTC. Translation: CASRETSGSLNEQYF. Complete variable domain (other parts from reference TRBV5-1 and TRBJ2-7): KAGVTQTPRYLIKTRGQQVTLSCSPISGHRSVSWYQQTPGQGLQFLFEYFSETQRNKGNFPGRFSGRQFSNSRSEMNVSTLELGDSALYLCASRETSGSLNEQYFGPGTRLTVT.

The chain uses TRBV9 and TRBJ2-2; D gene uncertain. Trimming cost V 0 bases and J 9 bases, with 6 bases left between them. CDR1 is SGDLS and CDR2 is YYNGEE in the germline V gene. CDR3 size: 12 residues. In nucleotides, the CDR3 is TGTGCCAGCAGCGTAGGGAGCCGGGAGCTGTTTTTT. Its protein is CASSVGSRELFF.

This chain connects TRBV28 to TRBJ2-1; unclear D gene. Looked up from germline, CDR1 is MDHEN and CDR2 is SYDVKM. The CDR3 length is 16 residues. V lost 6 bases and J 4 bases, leaving 19 bases between the germline ends. CDR3: CASSQHHGAYYNEQFF. The CDR3 bases are TGTGCCAGCAGCCAACATCACGGAGCCTATTACAATGAGCAGTTCTTC.

V is TRBV6-1 and J is TRBJ2-7, with D possibly matching TRBD1 (5 bases). V lost 3 bases and J lost 0, with 15 bases in between. Looked up from germline, CDR1 is MNHNS and CDR2 is SASEGT. The CDR3 is 16 residues long. Here the CDR3 reads CASSDKSTDFSYEQYF. CDR3 bases: TGTGCCAGCAGTGATAAATCGACAGATTTCTCCTACGAGCAGTACTTC.